The 6 T cell receptor beta chains below all came from one sample that was sequenced in a study of low-dose radiotherapy and immunotherapy resistance in tumors. First-strand cDNA used TRAV- and TRBV-specific primers, covering alpha and beta chains. Amplification, which lasted roughly 20 PCR cycles, used a constant-region primer and V-primer adapter to amplify TCRs. A single record per CDR3 protein comes from TCRdb applying MiXCR to the reads. The sample holds tens of thousands of distinct CDR3 sequences, 9.4% seen once. Time point specified: before trial treatment. The sample in question was PBMCs, obtained before treatment. All receptors derive from a male donor with prostate cancer.

This clonotype was counted ten times or more. V and J are TRBV7-2 and TRBJ2-1; no reliable D call. Germline V gene lookup returns CDR1 SGHTA and CDR2 FQGNSA. The V end lost 5 bases, the J end lost 2 bases, and 13 bases lay between the germline ends. This CDR3 region has 15 residues. The CDR3 bases are TGTGCCAGCAGCCCGACTTCCCATACCTACAATGAGCAGTTCTTC. This sequence encodes CASSPTSHTYNEQFF.

This clonotype was observed a handful of times. The chain recombines TRBV11-1 with TRBJ2-1, with D tentatively TRBD1 (6 bases). Germline assignment: CDR1 SGHAT and CDR2 FQDESV (reference sequence). The CDR3 is made up of 18 amino acids. Trimming removed 2 bases from V and 3 bases from J, with 20 bases in between. This CDR3 reads CASSLRPVGQGFYNEQFF. The CDR3 region has the DNA TGTGCCAGCAGCTTAAGGCCAGTAGGGCAGGGGTTCTACAATGAGCAGTTCTTC.

The chain couples TRBV5-1 to TRBJ2-2; tentatively, D is TRBD2 (6 bases). The CDR3 length is 15 residues. Looked up from germline, CDR1 is SGHRS and CDR2 is YFSETQ. V shed 1 base and J shed 4 bases, with 11 bases lying between them. CDR3 sequence reads: CASSLLDYLTGELFF. For the CDR3, the DNA is TGCGCCAGCAGCTTGCTGGACTATCTCACCGGGGAGCTGTTTTTT.

This clonotype was recorded many times. The gene calls are TRBV6-2 or TRBV6-3 and TRBJ2-4, with D tentatively TRBD1 (5 bases). Germline assignment: CDR1 MNHEY and CDR2 SVGEGT. Trimming stripped 5 bases from V and 0 bases from J, with 11 bases between. There are 15 residues in the CDR3. Written as DNA, the CDR3 is TGTGCCAGCAGTCGGACAACCCTAGCCAAAAACATTCAGTACTTC. Translation gives CASSRTTLAKNIQYF.

In this sample, this clonotype turned up many times. This chain connects TRBV29-1 to TRBJ2-2; D gene unclear. V was shortened by 6 bases and J by 2 bases, with 13 bases between the two germline ends. The CDR3 is made up of 14 amino acids. Germline V gives CDR1 SQVTM, CDR2 ANQGSEA. The CDR3 nucleotides are TGCAGCGTCTATAGGTTACAAAACACCGGGGAGCTGTTTTTT. Translated, it gives CSVYRLQNTGELFF.

This clonotype was recorded at least ten times. The chain recombines TRBV7-3 with TRBJ2-1; 8 nucleotides line up with TRBD2. The trim removed 3 bases at V and 7 bases at J, leaving 11 bases unmatched. The CDR3 has 16 residues. Per germline, CDR1 SGHTA and CDR2 FQGTGA. CDR3 amino acids: CASSFAGTSPGNEQFF. In nucleotides, the CDR3 is TGTGCCAGCAGCTTCGCCGGGACTAGTCCTGGGAATGAGCAGTTCTTC.